This T cell receptor (beta chain) was captured in a study of T cells in Graves' hyperthyroidism and ophthalmopathy. This clonotype was detected ten times or more. This CDR3 is built from 14 residues. Germline V gene lookup returns CDR1 SNHLY and CDR2 FYNNEI. J gave up 4 bases and V 1 base, and 3 bases lay outside the gene matches. A patient was excluded if there was uncontrolled infection, other autoimmune disease, pregnancy or lactation. Amplification targeted TCR beta CDR3 regions from RNA transcripts. HTBI primers were employed in a first-round RT-PCR of the TCR CDR3. TCRdb fed the multiplex PCR reads into MiXCR, producing one record per CDR3 protein. The repertoire holds 530,000 or so distinct CDR3 sequences, with more than 15% as singletons.

The chain uses TRBV2 and TRBJ2-7, with 8 positions matching TRBD2. The sequence was collected from a woman in her late teens or twenties with Graves' ophthalmopathy. What was sequenced was blood. CDR3 residues: CASSEDGGAYEQYF. The CDR3 nucleotides are TGTGCCAGCAGTGAAGACGGGGGGGCATACGAGCAGTACTTC.